The following is a T cell receptor (beta chain) sequence with its context. Trimming pared 7 bases from V and 1 base from J, leaving 7 bases between. The V gene's germline CDR1 is SNHLY and CDR2 FYNNEI. The CDR3 contains 12 residues. The sample belongs to a study of blood T cell repertoires in COVID-19. Study overall: Specimens from acute and convalescent COVID-19 originated in the United States, Italy and Spain. Nucleic acid was either cDNA or gDNA, and it came from T cells, B-cell-depleted T cells, or PBMCs.

Generated by immunoSEQ multiplex PCR, the TCRdb table keeps only in-frame clones and is missing some. Among some 48,000 clones listed, 65% to 90% were seen once. The source of this sequence is a woman of 80 years or more with acute or convalescent COVID-19. Material: peripheral blood. The chain is built from TRBV2 and TRBJ1-1, with D unresolved. DNA of the CDR3: TGTGCCAGCAAGTCTAGGAACACTGAAGCTTTCTTT. Translated: CASKSRNTEAFF.